One and the same sample provided the 13 T cell receptor beta chains below, sequenced in a study of shared clonotypes between healthy human individuals. The method was immunoSEQ multiplex PCR; TCRdb's version includes in-frame clones alone and lacks a portion of them. The sample carries about 1.5 million clones, under 99% recorded once. The sequencing sample was made of naive CD4+ T cells sorted from blood. Subset noted: CD45RA+ positively selected. The receptor set was obtained from a man aged 25 to 40 in good health.

This chain links TRBV6-5 with TRBJ1-1, with TRBD1 identical over 12 bases. This CDR3 has 15 amino acids. J was trimmed by 7 bases and V by 1 base; bases with no gene match: 4. Germline V gene sequence: CDR1 MNHEY, CDR2 SVGAGI. The CDR3, as DNA: TGTGCCAGCAGTTACTGGGGACAGGGGGCTGGTGAAGCTTTCTTT. It specifies CASSYWGQGAGEAFF.

The chain combines TRBV20-1 with TRBJ2-7; no clear D gene. V was trimmed by 1 base and J by 6 bases, leaving 7 bases between them. CDR1 and CDR2 (germline): DFQATT, SNEGSKA (reference sequence). The length of the CDR3 is 11 residues. CDR3 amino acids: CSARVRAEQYF. The CDR3 DNA sequence: TGCAGTGCTAGAGTTAGGGCCGAGCAGTACTTC.

The gene calls are TRBV9 and TRBJ2-2; D is uncertain. Per germline, CDR1 SGDLS and CDR2 YYNGEE. V was shortened by 0 bases and J by 5 bases, with 11 bases between the two germline ends. CDR3 size: 15 residues. The chain's CDR3 is CASSVAVAPTGELFF. CDR3 nucleotide sequence: TGTGCCAGCAGCGTAGCAGTCGCCCCAACCGGGGAGCTGTTTTTT.

The chain recombines TRBV30 with TRBJ1-5; D gene uncertain. The CDR3 is made up of 15 amino acids. CDR1 and CDR2 (germline): GTSNPN, SVGIG (reference sequence). V lost 1 base to trimming and J lost 6 bases, with 16 bases between them. The DNA for the CDR3 is TGTGCCTGGAGTGACCGCGGAGGGATGGGTCAGCCCCAGCATTTT. This translates into CAWSDRGGMGQPQHF.

The V call is TRBV7-2, the J call TRBJ2-2, with TRBD1 matching over 12 bases. V gave up 3 bases and J gave up 4 bases; unmatched junction bases: 6. The CDR3 length is 17 residues. CDR1 and CDR2 (germline): SGHTA, FQGNSA. CDR3 bases: TGTGCCAGCAGCTTCCGGGACAGGGGGCAAGGCACCGGGGAGCTGTTTTTT. Its protein product is CASSFRDRGQGTGELFF.

This clone was seen once. The chain carries TRBV15 and TRBJ2-1; the D gene is possibly TRBD1 (6 bases). Per germline, CDR1 LNHNV and CDR2 YYDKDF (reference sequence). The CDR3 runs to 15 residues. V shed 6 bases and J shed 2 bases, with 14 bases lying between them. The CDR3: CATRPDRPTYNEQFF. CDR3 sequence (DNA): TGTGCCACCAGACCTGACAGGCCGACCTACAATGAGCAGTTCTTC.

The chain combines TRBV7-2 with TRBJ2-7; no firm D call. The V gene lost 4 bases and the J gene lost 3 bases, with 16 bases spanning the gap. The germline CDR1 and CDR2 sequences are SGHTA and FQGNSA. CDR3 size: 15 residues. The CDR3 coding sequence is TGTGCCAGCAGCTCCCGGCGACCGAGGAACTACGAGCAGTACTTC. This sequence encodes CASSSRRPRNYEQYF. The full variable domain, rest sourced from reference TRBV7-2 and TRBJ2-7, is GAGVSQSPSNKVTEKGKDVELRCDPISGHTALYWYRQSLGQGLEFLIYFQGNSAPDKSGLPSDRFSAERTGGSVSTLTIQRTQQEDSAVYLCASSSRRPRNYEQYFGPGTRLTVT.

The chain joins TRBV29-1 to TRBJ2-3, with D perhaps TRBD2 (6 bases). V was pared by 3 bases and J by 5 bases, with 15 bases between. CDR1 is SQVTM and CDR2 is ANQGSEA in the germline V gene. The CDR3 has 14 residues. In DNA, the CDR3 is TGCAGCGTTGACCCCCCGGGAGCGGGAGATACGCAGTATTTT. Translating gives CSVDPPGAGDTQYF.

The chain links TRBV9 to TRBJ2-5, with 8 bases that match TRBD2. CDR1 and CDR2 (germline): SGDLS, YYNGEE. The J segment lost 4 bases and the V segment lost 0 bases, leaving 5 bases of the junction unmatched. The length of the CDR3 is 15 residues. The CDR3 DNA reads as TGTGCCAGCAGCGTAGAGCGGGAGTGGGGAGAGACCCAGTACTTC. It translates to CASSVEREWGETQYF.

This clone showed up just once. The same CDR3 can be traced to other DNA sequences in this sample. The rearrangement links TRBV5-1 to TRBJ2-2, with 10 bases identical to TRBD1. CDR3 length: 15 residues. CDR1 SGHRS and CDR2 YFSETQ come from the germline V gene. With V trimmed by 4 bases and J by 4 bases, 4 bases remained unmatched. The CDR3 loop reads CASSAGTGVTGELFF. The CDR3 region has the DNA TGCGCCAGCAGCGCCGGGACAGGGGTCACCGGGGAGCTGTTTTTT.

V is TRBV27 and J is TRBJ2-5, with 7 nucleotides matching TRBD1. The trim removed 6 bases at V and 2 bases at J, leaving 9 bases unmatched. The CDR3 covers 15 residues. The germline CDR1 and CDR2 sequences are MNHEY and SMNVEV (reference sequence). The CDR3 nucleotides are TGTGCCAGCAGCCTTTTGGGACAGACACAAGAGACCCAGTACTTC. Translation gives CASSLLGQTQETQYF.

The chain couples TRBV7-8 to TRBJ2-1, with 10 bases aligning to TRBD2. V dropped 2 bases and J dropped 7; count of bases not matched to a gene: 5. This CDR3 has 15 amino acids. Germline CDR1 and CDR2: SGHVS and FQNEAQ. CDR3 protein: CASSLYLAGVNEQFF. Written as DNA, the CDR3 is TGTGCCAGCAGCTTATACCTAGCGGGAGTGAATGAGCAGTTCTTC. Drawing the rest from reference TRBV7-8 and TRBJ2-1, the complete variable domain is GAGVSQSPRYKVAKRGQDVALRCDPISGHVSLFWYQQALGQGPEFLTYFQNEAQLDKSGLPSDRFFAERPEGSVSTLKIQRTQQEDSAVYLCASSLYLAGVNEQFFGPGTRLTVL.

Here the CDR3 DNA reads TGCAGCGTTGACCGAGCTAGCGGAGTGGGCGAGCAGTACTTC. It is translated as CSVDRASGVGEQYF. The rearrangement joins TRBV29-1 to TRBJ2-7; TRBD2 aligns across 7 bases. With V trimmed by 3 bases and J by 6 bases, 11 bases remained unmatched. The CDR3 has 14 amino acids. Germline V gene sequence: CDR1 SQVTM, CDR2 ANQGSEA.